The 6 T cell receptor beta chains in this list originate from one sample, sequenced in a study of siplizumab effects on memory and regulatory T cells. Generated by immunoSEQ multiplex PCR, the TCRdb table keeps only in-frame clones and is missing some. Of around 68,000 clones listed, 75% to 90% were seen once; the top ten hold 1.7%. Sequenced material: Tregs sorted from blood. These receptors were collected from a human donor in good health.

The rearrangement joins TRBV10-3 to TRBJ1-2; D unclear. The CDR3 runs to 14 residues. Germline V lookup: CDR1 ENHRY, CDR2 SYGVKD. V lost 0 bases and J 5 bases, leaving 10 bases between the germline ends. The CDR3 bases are TGTGCCATCAGTGAGTCGAGCCTGGGGTATGGCTACACCTTC. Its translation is CAISESSLGYGYTF.

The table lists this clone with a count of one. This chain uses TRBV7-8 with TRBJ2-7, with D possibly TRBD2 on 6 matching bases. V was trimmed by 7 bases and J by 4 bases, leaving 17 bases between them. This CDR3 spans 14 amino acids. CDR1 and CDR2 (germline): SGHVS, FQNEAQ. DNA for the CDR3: TGTGCCAGCACCTCGACGGGAGCGCTTTACGAGCAGTACTTC. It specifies CASTSTGALYEQYF.

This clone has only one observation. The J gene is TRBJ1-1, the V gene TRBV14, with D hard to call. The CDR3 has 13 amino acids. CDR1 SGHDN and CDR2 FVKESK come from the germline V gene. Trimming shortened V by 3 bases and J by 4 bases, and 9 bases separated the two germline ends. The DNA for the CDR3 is TGTGCCAGCAGCCACAACGGATTCACTGAAGCTTTCTTT. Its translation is CASSHNGFTEAFF.

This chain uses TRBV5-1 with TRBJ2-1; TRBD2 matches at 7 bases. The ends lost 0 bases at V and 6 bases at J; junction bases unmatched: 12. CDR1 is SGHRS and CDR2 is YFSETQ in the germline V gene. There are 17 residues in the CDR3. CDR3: CASSLAVGRVGINEQFF. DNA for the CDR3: TGCGCCAGCAGCTTGGCGGTAGGGAGGGTGGGGATCAATGAGCAGTTCTTC. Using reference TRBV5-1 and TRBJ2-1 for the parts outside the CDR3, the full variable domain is KAGVTQTPRYLIKTRGQQVTLSCSPISGHRSVSWYQQTPGQGLQFLFEYFSETQRNKGNFPGRFSGRQFSNSRSEMNVSTLELGDSALYLCASSLAVGRVGINEQFFGPGTRLTVL.

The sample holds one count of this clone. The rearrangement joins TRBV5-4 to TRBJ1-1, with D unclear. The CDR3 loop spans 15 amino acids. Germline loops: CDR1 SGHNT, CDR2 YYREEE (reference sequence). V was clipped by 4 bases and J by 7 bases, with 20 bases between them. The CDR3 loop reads CASSQDWVQAYEAFF. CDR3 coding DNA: TGTGCCAGCAGCCAAGATTGGGTCCAGGCGTATGAAGCTTTCTTT.

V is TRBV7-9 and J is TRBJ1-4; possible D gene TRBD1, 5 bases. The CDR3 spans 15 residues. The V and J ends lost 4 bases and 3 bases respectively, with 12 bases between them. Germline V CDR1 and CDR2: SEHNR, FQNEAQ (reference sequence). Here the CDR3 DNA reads TGTGCCAGCAGCTCATTCGGGGGATCTAATGAAAAACTGTTTTTT. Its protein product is CASSSFGGSNEKLFF.